This T cell receptor beta chain was sequenced for a study of shared clonotypes between healthy human individuals. The CDR3 extends over 14 amino acids. CDR1 is SGDLS, CDR2 YYNGEE, per germline. The V segment lost 5 bases and the J segment 7 bases; nucleotides outside the gene matches: 4. Using approximately 190 ng DNA, around 30,000 T cell genomes, the sorted-subset replicate PCRs were run. Sequencing was performed with immunoSEQ multiplex PCR; in TCRdb, only in-frame clones are kept and a portion is missing. The data contain 1,500,000 or so clones, more than 95% of them singletons. As concerns this clone: What it recognizes is unknown.

Study-wide results and caveats: In this cohort, only blood was sampled, and tissue repertoires likely differ.

The chain carries TRBV9 and TRBJ2-1; 12 positions agree with TRBD2. Material: naive CD4+ T cells sorted from blood. Subset defined: CD45RA+ positively selected. This TCR was sampled from a man aged 25-40 years in good health. CDR3 loop: CASSELAGGNEQFF. The CDR3 region has the DNA TGTGCCAGCAGTGAACTAGCGGGAGGAAATGAGCAGTTCTTC.